The T cell receptor beta chain under discussion was sequenced for a study of blood T cell repertoires in COVID-19. Profiling relied on immunoSEQ multiplex PCR, and the TCRdb table lists in-frame clones only, not all of them. Of fewer than 300,000 clones detected, about 89% appear once; the ten largest clones hold under 2.5%. Germline trimming cut 5 bases from V and 0 bases from J; bases unmatched to any gene: 3. Germline CDR1 reads SGHTA; CDR2 reads FQGTGA. The CDR3 has 17 amino acids. V is TRBV7-3 and J is TRBJ2-3; 15 bases are shared with TRBD2. The material sequenced was peripheral blood. This TCR was sampled from a woman in her fifties or sixties with acute or convalescent COVID-19. CDR3 nucleotide sequence: TGTGCCAGCAGCCTGGGACTAGCGGGAGGTAGCACAGATACGCAGTATTTT. Translating gives CASSLGLAGGSTDTQYF.